A selection of T cell receptor beta chains follows, all from one sample in a study of CD8+ T cells in alopecia areata. Only in-frame clones appear in the TCRdb table, and some are missing; sequencing was by immunoSEQ multiplex PCR. The table shows 180,000 or so clones, with just over 65% occurring only once. The sequencing used CD8+ T cells sorted from blood, collected at week 0. The receptors derive from a human donor with alopecia areata. The CDR3 runs from the conserved cysteine through the conserved F or W. Each record gives: clone size, D gene, J gene, V gene, CDR3 DNA, CDR3 protein. A D gene is named only where the DNA matches it firmly. Rows may omit the clone size; those that give it use once, few, many or a size class.

>-|-|TRBJ1-5|TRBV19
TGTGCCAGTAGTCCCTACCCCGGCCCCGATCAGCCCCAGCATTTT
CASSPYPGPDQPQHF
>-|-|TRBJ1-1|TRBV4-2
TGTGCCAGCAGCCAAGATCCTTCAGTCACTGAAGCTTTCTTT
CASSQDPSVTEAFF
>-|-|TRBJ2-7|TRBV29-1
TGCAGACGACAGAGCTCCTACGAGCAGTACTTC
CRRQSSYEQYF
>few|-|TRBJ1-5|TRBV2
TGTGCCAGCAGTGAAGTTAGAAGCAGTCGTTCCAATCAGCCCCAGCATTTT
CASSEVRSSRSNQPQHF
>-|-|TRBJ2-7|TRBV29-1
TGCAGCGTCGCTGTTGGTAGTAACTACGAGCAGTACTTC
CSVAVGSNYEQYF
>-|TRBD1|TRBJ2-7|TRBV29-1
TGCAGCGCTGTGGGACAGGGAGAAGGCGAGCAGTACTTC
CSAVGQGEGEQYF
>once|-|TRBJ2-1|TRBV5-1
TGCGCCAGCAGCCCCCCGACAGGACCCAATGAGCAGTTCTTC
CASSPPTGPNEQFF
>few|-|TRBJ1-3|TRBV7-9
TGTGCCAGCACCGATCTACAGGGCTCTGGAAACACCATATATTTT
CASTDLQGSGNTIYF
>-|-|TRBJ1-4|TRBV29-1
TGCAGCGTTGAAGAACGGGCAACTAATGAAAAACTGTTTTTT
CSVEERATNEKLFF
>-|-|TRBJ1-1|TRBV5-1
TGCGCCAGCAGCTCACCCTCGACTGAAGCTTTCTTT
CASSSPSTEAFF
>-|-|TRBJ1-5|TRBV15
TGTGCCACCGGGGGGAGTGCTAGCAATCAGCCCCAGCATTTT
CATGGSASNQPQHF
>-|TRBD2|TRBJ2-3|TRBV5-1
TGCGCCAGCAGCGCCCAACTAGCGGGTGGGCCGGATACGCAGTATTTT
CASSAQLAGGPDTQYF
>-|TRBD2|TRBJ2-1|TRBV4-1
TGCGCAAGCAGCCACGTAGCGGGGGGACTCAATGAGCAGTTCTTC
CASSHVAGGLNEQFF
>-|-|TRBJ2-5|TRBV7-9
TGTGCCAGCAGCTTAGCAAGTTCCTGGGAGACCCAGTACTTC
CASSLASSWETQYF
>few|-|TRBJ2-2|TRBV2
TGTGCCAGCAGTGACAGGACTGGAAAGATCGCCAAGACCGGGGAGCTGTTTTTT
CASSDRTGKIAKTGELFF
>-|-|TRBJ2-7|TRBV29-1
TGCAGCGTTGGGCTGTGGGACACCGACTACGAGCAGTACTTC
CSVGLWDTDYEQYF
>-|-|TRBJ2-2|TRBV15
TGTGCCACCAGCAGAGGAAACAGGGTGGCCGGGGAGCTGTTTTTT
CATSRGNRVAGELFF
>-|TRBD1|TRBJ1-2|TRBV29-1
TGCAGCGCAAAACAGGGGGCGAAGGTTAACTATGGCTACACCTTC
CSAKQGAKVNYGYTF
>few|-|TRBJ2-5|TRBV7-9
TGTGCCAGCAGCTTAGGAGGGCGGGAGACCCAGTACTTC
CASSLGGRETQYF
>-|TRBD1|TRBJ1-1|TRBV29-1
TGCAGCGTCCCAGGGGGTCCAGAAGCTTTCTTT
CSVPGGPEAFF
>-|-|TRBJ2-6|TRBV29-1
TGCAGCGTTTGGGCCAAGGACATCGACTCTGGGGCCAACGTCCTGACTTTC
CSVWAKDIDSGANVLTF
>few|-|TRBJ2-1|TRBV13
TGTGCCAGCAGCACGGTGGGGGAACTAGCCCCCTTCTTC
CASSTVGELAPFF
>-|-|TRBJ1-1|TRBV9
TGTGCCAGCAGCGGCCAAAGTCAGGGGCCAGAGGCTTTCTTT
CASSGQSQGPEAFF
>few|TRBD1|TRBJ2-3|TRBV29-1
TGCAGCGTTACAGGGGTGGATACGCAGTATTTT
CSVTGVDTQYF
>once|-|TRBJ1-2|TRBV30
TGTGCCTGGAGTGTACGGGATGGCTACACCTTC
CAWSVRDGYTF
>-|TRBD2|TRBJ2-1|TRBV7-2
TGTGCCAGCAGCTTAGGTATTCGCGGGAGGGCGTCCTACAATGAGCAGTTCTTC
CASSLGIRGRASYNEQFF
>once|-|TRBJ2-5|TRBV6-5
TGTGCCAGCAGTCTACTAGAGACCCAGTACTTC
CASSLLETQYF
>-|TRBD2|TRBJ2-1|TRBV7-6
TGTGCCAGCAGCTTAGAACTAGCGGGGGCCCTTTCGGAGCAGTTCTTC
CASSLELAGALSEQFF
>-|-|TRBJ2-7|TRBV7-9
TGTGCCAGCAGCCCAGTACTGGGGCAATCCTACGAGCAGTACTTC
CASSPVLGQSYEQYF
>few|-|TRBJ2-7|TRBV5-1
TGCGCCAGCAGCCTGGTAGGCTACGAGCAGTACTTC
CASSLVGYEQYF
>-|-|TRBJ1-2|TRBV30
TGTGCCTCCTTGACGACAGCCTATGGCTACACCTTC
CASLTTAYGYTF
>-|-|TRBJ2-7|TRBV30
TGTGCCTGGAGTTCGACTGTCTTAGGGCACGAGCAGTACTTC
CAWSSTVLGHEQYF
>-|-|TRBJ2-5|TRBV13
TGTGCCAGCAGCCCCCCCCGGGGCTCCGGGGAGACCCAGTACTTC
CASSPPRGSGETQYF
>-|-|TRBJ2-1|TRBV4-1
TGCGCCAGCAGCCAAGTATCGGACAATGAGCAGTTCTTC
CASSQVSDNEQFF
>few|-|TRBJ2-5|TRBV4-1
TGCGCCAGCAGCCTGGGGGACCAAGAGACCCAGTACTTC
CASSLGDQETQYF
>-|-|TRBJ2-7|TRBV15
TGTGCCACCAGCAGAGCCGGGTCCCCCTACGAGCAGTACTTC
CATSRAGSPYEQYF
>-|-|TRBJ2-3|TRBV15
TGTGCCACCAGCAGAGAGGGGGCGACAGATACGCAGTATTTT
CATSREGATDTQYF
>-|TRBD1|TRBJ1-5|TRBV6-5
TGTGCCAGCAGTCGCGGGACAGGCCTGAATCAGCCCCAGCATTTT
CASSRGTGLNQPQHF
>few|-|TRBJ1-6|TRBV6-6
TGTGCCAGCAGTTACCTGGAGGCCTCTAATTCACCCCTCCACTTT
CASSYLEASNSPLHF
>-|-|TRBJ2-4|TRBV7-9
TGTGCCAGCAGCGCAGCCGGGACTGGCAACATTCAGTACTTC
CASSAAGTGNIQYF
>-|TRBD2|TRBJ2-5|TRBV2
TGTGCCAGCGGGCCATCTAGCGGCCGGGAGACCCAGTACTTC
CASGPSSGRETQYF
>-|-|TRBJ2-1|TRBV4-2
TGTGCCAGCAGCCAAGATTCCCGCTGGGAGCAGTTCTTC
CASSQDSRWEQFF
>-|TRBD2|TRBJ2-1|TRBV29-1
TGCAGCGTTGAAGATCTGGGGACTAGCGGGGGCAGGCTCAATGAGCAGTTCTTC
CSVEDLGTSGGRLNEQFF
>-|TRBD2|TRBJ2-5|TRBV4-2
TGTGCCAGCAGCCCGCTTCCCGGGACTAGCGGGGGGAACCAAGAGACCCAGTACTTC
CASSPLPGTSGGNQETQYF
>-|-|TRBJ1-2|TRBV29-1
TGCAGCGCCGAGGGTGCACCGAATGGCTACACCTTC
CSAEGAPNGYTF
>-|-|TRBJ2-3|TRBV5-1
TGCGCCAGCAGCTTGGGGCTAGCGCCCGCTGATCCCACAGATACGCAGTATTTT
CASSLGLAPADPTDTQYF
>-|-|TRBJ1-2|TRBV14
TGTGCCAGCAGCGCCGGCGGCTATGGCTACACCTTC
CASSAGGYGYTF
>few|-|TRBJ2-3|TRBV7-3
TGTGCCAGCAGCCTCTTGGGCAGCACAGATACGCAGTATTTT
CASSLLGSTDTQYF